Listed below are T cell receptor beta chains from one sample, sequenced in a study of cytomegalovirus exposure and HLA in healthy donors. Produced via immunoSEQ multiplex PCR; TCRdb's table is partial and in-frame only. Of roughly 86,000 clones in the sample, 75% to 80% were seen once. Sequenced material: PBMCs. The receptors stem from a female donor in good health and CMV-seronegative. Both conserved end residues are part of each CDR3. A D gene is named only where the DNA matches it firmly. The size of a clone is reported for some rows only, either as once, few or many, or as a class for expanded clones.

j_call	clone_size	d_call	v_call	cdr3_aa	cdr3_nt
TRBJ1-2	-	TRBD1	TRBV7-2	CASSSGQVDYGYTF	TGTGCCAGCAGCTCGGGACAGGTCGACTATGGCTACACCTTC
TRBJ1-5	few	-	TRBV5-4	CASSLDSDQPQHF	TGTGCCAGCAGCCTAGACAGCGATCAGCCCCAGCATTTT
TRBJ1-3	-	-	TRBV5-1	CASRNEAGGPGNTIYF	TGCGCCAGCAGAAATGAGGCGGGGGGTCCTGGAAACACCATATATTTT
TRBJ1-1	once	TRBD1	TRBV27	CASSPGTGGGTEAFF	TGTGCCAGCAGTCCCGGGACAGGGGGAGGCACTGAAGCTTTCTTT
TRBJ2-7	-	TRBD1	TRBV6-1	CASSEPRGQTLEQYF	TGTGCCAGCAGTGAACCTAGGGGACAGACATTGGAACAGTACTTC
TRBJ2-3	-	TRBD2	TRBV6-5	CASSYWRGGSTDTQYF	TGTGCCAGCAGTTATTGGCGGGGGGGTAGCACAGATACGCAGTATTTT
TRBJ2-5	-	-	TRBV6-1	CASSVQIQETQYF	TGTGCCAGCAGTGTGCAGATCCAAGAGACCCAGTACTTC
TRBJ2-2	-	TRBD1	TRBV5-1	CASSTGTGLRELFF	TGCGCCAGCAGCACAGGGACAGGGCTGCGGGAGCTGTTTTTT
TRBJ2-3	-	-	TRBV4-3	CASSQGTGGPDTQYF	TGCGCCAGCAGCCAGGGGACTGGGGGTCCAGATACGCAGTATTTT
TRBJ2-3	-	TRBD1	TRBV5-1	CASSLGPTGDNTQYF	TGCGCCAGCAGCTTGGGTCCGACAGGGGACAATACGCAGTATTTT
TRBJ1-1	-	-	TRBV6-5	CASIEPGVAEAFF	TGTGCCAGCATTGAACCCGGGGTGGCTGAAGCTTTCTTT
TRBJ1-2	-	-	TRBV14	CASSQVGGATYGYTF	TGTGCCAGCAGCCAAGTCGGGGGAGCAACTTATGGCTACACCTTC
TRBJ2-2	-	TRBD1	TRBV28	CASSSTGLTGELFF	TGTGCCAGCAGTTCGACAGGGCTCACCGGGGAGCTGTTTTTT
TRBJ1-1	many	-	TRBV6-6	CASSYSNSNTEAFF	TGTGCCAGCAGTTACTCGAACTCGAACACTGAAGCTTTCTTT
TRBJ1-1	-	-	TRBV25-1	CASRRRTEAFF	TGTGCCAGCAGGAGGAGAACTGAAGCTTTCTTT
TRBJ2-7	few	-	TRBV7-2	CASSLSGHGYEQYF	TGTGCCAGCAGCTTAAGTGGACACGGATACGAGCAGTACTTC
TRBJ2-5	once	-	TRBV7-7	CASSLGGPNGETQYF	TGTGCTAGCAGCTTGGGGGGGCCGAATGGAGAGACCCAGTACTTC
TRBJ2-3	-	TRBD2	TRBV6-5	CATSGEYTDTQYF	TGTGCCACTAGCGGGGAATACACAGATACGCAGTATTTT
TRBJ2-6	-	TRBD2	TRBV5-1	CASSLARRGSGANVLTF	TGCGCCAGCAGCTTGGCCAGGCGGGGGTCTGGGGCCAACGTCCTGACTTTC
TRBJ1-1	once	TRBD1	TRBV29-1	CSVGGQLATEAFF	TGCAGCGTTGGGGGACAGTTGGCCACTGAAGCTTTCTTT
TRBJ2-7	once	TRBD1	TRBV5-1	CASSLGGTGSHEQYF	TGCGCCAGCAGCTTGGGAGGGACAGGTTCCCACGAGCAGTACTTC
TRBJ1-4	many	TRBD1	TRBV5-8	CASSLEIYRGGNEKLFF	TGTGCCAGCAGCTTGGAGATATACAGGGGGGGCAATGAAAAACTGTTTTTT
TRBJ1-2	-	-	TRBV28	CASSHAGGVNFYGYTF	TGTGCCAGCAGTCACGCCGGAGGGGTGAATTTTTATGGCTACACCTTC
TRBJ1-1	-	-	TRBV5-1	CASSFLLNTEAFF	TGCGCCAGCAGCTTTCTCTTGAACACTGAAGCTTTCTTT
TRBJ2-7	-	-	TRBV5-1	CASSLALRQNYEQYF	TGCGCCAGCAGCTTGGCCCTTAGACAGAACTACGAGCAGTACTTC
TRBJ1-1	-	-	TRBV18	CASSTEGEAFF	TGTGCCAGCTCAACCGAGGGTGAAGCTTTCTTT
TRBJ2-1	once	-	TRBV2	CASRWTEPNNEQFF	TGTGCCAGCAGGTGGACAGAACCTAACAATGAGCAGTTCTTC
TRBJ2-1	-	-	TRBV14	CASSLRGVTGHFNEQFF	TGTGCCAGCAGCCTCCGGGGGGTGACGGGACACTTCAATGAGCAGTTCTTC
TRBJ2-5	-	-	TRBV5-4	CASSGQGTQYF	TGTGCCAGCAGCGGGCAGGGGACCCAGTACTTC
TRBJ2-5	-	TRBD2	TRBV19	CASSSGRVETQYF	TGTGCCAGTAGTAGCGGGAGGGTAGAGACCCAGTACTTC
TRBJ2-1	-	TRBD2	TRBV6-6	CASTVRLGLADNEQFF	TGTGCCAGCACAGTACGACTAGGACTAGCTGACAATGAGCAGTTCTTC
TRBJ2-1	-	-	TRBV7-9	CASSPGGPHNEQFF	TGTGCCAGCAGCCCTGGGGGCCCTCACAATGAGCAGTTCTTC
TRBJ2-7	-	TRBD2	TRBV6-1	CASSRGRVEQYF	TGTGCCAGCAGTCGAGGGAGGGTTGAGCAGTACTTC
TRBJ2-3	-	TRBD1	TRBV2	CASNMDRSSTDTQYF	TGTGCCAGCAACATGGACAGGTCAAGCACAGATACGCAGTATTTT
TRBJ1-2	once	-	TRBV28	CASSLTPDSYGGYTF	TGTGCCAGCAGTTTGACCCCGGACAGTTATGGTGGCTACACCTTC
TRBJ1-2	-	-	TRBV4-3	CASSQEAEGDYGYTF	TGCGCCAGCAGCCAAGAGGCAGAGGGGGACTATGGCTACACCTTC
TRBJ1-1	-	-	TRBV9	CASSVPKRDTRNTEAFF	TGTGCCAGCAGCGTCCCCAAGCGAGATACGAGGAACACTGAAGCTTTCTTT
TRBJ1-4	-	TRBD1	TRBV10-3	CAIGRDSSNEKLFF	TGTGCCATCGGCCGGGACAGCTCTAATGAAAAACTGTTTTTT
TRBJ2-7	few	-	TRBV5-6	CASSPMAGIRYEQYF	TGTGCCAGCAGCCCTATGGCGGGAATTCGGTACGAGCAGTACTTC
TRBJ2-3	-	TRBD2	TRBV5-4	CASSSRTSGRAISTDTQYF	TGTGCCAGCAGCTCCCGGACTAGCGGGAGGGCCATTAGCACAGATACGCAGTATTTT